This T cell receptor (beta chain) appears in the sequencing data of a study of beta chain features in type 1 diabetes. Study as a whole: Healthy donors, compared against patients, showed similar age, gender and cell yields. Study-wide results and limits: Among patients with Type 1 diabetes, TCRB CDR3s were moderately but significantly shorter in every one of the four CD4+ subsets.

Expressed TCRB transcripts were sequenced after all isolated RNA was converted to cDNA. TCRdb's table, derived via immunoSEQ multiplex PCR, lists solely in-frame clones and lacks some. The sample yields 85,000 to 110,000 clones, approximately 30% seen once. The CDR3 sequence is 14 residues long. Losses at the gene ends were 5 bases for V and 8 bases for J; bases not matched to a gene: 7. Germline V gene sequence: CDR1 LGHNA, CDR2 YSLEER. Points on this clone: The antigen remains undetermined.

Sequencing was performed on central memory CD4+ T cells from blood. This TCR derives from a woman aged 18-35 years with type 1 diabetes. The chain joins TRBV4-3 to TRBJ2-1; the match to TRBD1 covers 9 bases. In DNA, the CDR3 is TGCGCCAGCAGCTCACAGGGGGCTGACGATGAGCAGTTCTTC. Translation gives CASSSQGADDEQFF.